These T cell receptor beta chains were read from a single sample in a study of cytomegalovirus exposure and HLA in healthy donors. Produced via immunoSEQ multiplex PCR; TCRdb's table is partial and in-frame only. This table holds under 150,000 clones, approximately 68% found once. The sequencing sample was made of PBMCs. These receptors originate from a man aged 25 to 40 in good health and CMV-seropositive. Each CDR3 is given with its conserved first and last residue. Fields, in order: D gene, V gene, J gene, clone size, CDR3 DNA, CDR3 protein. D genes are given only for firm matches. Size tells how often a clone was seen (once, few, many) or the class of an expanded clone, and some rows leave it out.

D gene: TRBD2
V gene: TRBV6-5
J gene: TRBJ2-7
clone size: few
CDR3 DNA: TGTGCCAGCAGTTACTCACCGGGAGGGCCCTACGAGCAGTACTTC
CDR3 protein: CASSYSPGGPYEQYF

D gene: TRBD2
V gene: TRBV7-2
J gene: TRBJ2-7
clone size: .
CDR3 DNA: TGTGCCAGCAGCTTGGGACTAGCGGGAGTCGAGCAGTACTTC
CDR3 protein: CASSLGLAGVEQYF

D gene: .
V gene: TRBV27
J gene: TRBJ1-1
clone size: once
CDR3 DNA: TGTGCCAGCAGCCGGGGGGACGGCTTCACTGAAGCTTTCTTT
CDR3 protein: CASSRGDGFTEAFF

D gene: .
V gene: TRBV2
J gene: TRBJ2-5
clone size: .
CDR3 DNA: TGTGCCAGCAGTGAGGGCGCGCAAGAGACCCAGTACTTC
CDR3 protein: CASSEGAQETQYF

D gene: .
V gene: TRBV13
J gene: TRBJ2-7
clone size: .
CDR3 DNA: TGTGCCAGCAGCTTAAACGGTTTACCCTACGAGCAGTACTTC
CDR3 protein: CASSLNGLPYEQYF

D gene: .
V gene: TRBV4-1
J gene: TRBJ2-1
clone size: .
CDR3 DNA: TGCGCCAGCAGCCACCTGATCCTCACCCAGAATGAGCAGTTCTTC
CDR3 protein: CASSHLILTQNEQFF

D gene: .
V gene: TRBV5-6
J gene: TRBJ2-7
clone size: .
CDR3 DNA: TGTGCCAGCAGCTTGTTACAGGGCCTAAGCTCCTACGAGCAGTACTTC
CDR3 protein: CASSLLQGLSSYEQYF

D gene: TRBD1
V gene: TRBV6-1
J gene: TRBJ1-1
clone size: .
CDR3 DNA: TGTGCCAGCAGTGGCGCGCCGGGACAGGGCCTTCGCACTGAAGCTTTCTTT
CDR3 protein: CASSGAPGQGLRTEAFF

D gene: TRBD1
V gene: TRBV25-1
J gene: TRBJ2-1
clone size: .
CDR3 DNA: TGTGCCAGCCTGGACAGGGATTACAATGAGCAGTTCTTC
CDR3 protein: CASLDRDYNEQFF

D gene: TRBD2
V gene: TRBV7-2
J gene: TRBJ2-1
clone size: .
CDR3 DNA: TGTGCCAGCAGCTTCCCCGACCGGGGGGGGAAATACAATGAGCAGTTCTTC
CDR3 protein: CASSFPDRGGKYNEQFF

D gene: TRBD1
V gene: TRBV10-3
J gene: TRBJ2-2
clone size: .
CDR3 DNA: TGTGCCATCAGTGGGGACAGAATAATCTCCGGGGAGCTGTTTTTT
CDR3 protein: CAISGDRIISGELFF

D gene: TRBD1
V gene: TRBV18
J gene: TRBJ1-4
clone size: few
CDR3 DNA: TGTGCCAGCTCACGTGGACAGGGTGCAACTAATGAAAAACTGTTTTTT
CDR3 protein: CASSRGQGATNEKLFF

D gene: TRBD1
V gene: TRBV10-2
J gene: TRBJ1-2
clone size: once
CDR3 DNA: TGCGCCAGCAGTGAGTCTCCGACAGGGCGATATGGCTACACCTTC
CDR3 protein: CASSESPTGRYGYTF

D gene: .
V gene: TRBV5-1
J gene: TRBJ2-5
clone size: .
CDR3 DNA: TGCGCCAGCAGCTTACGAGGGAGAGGTGAGACCCAGTACTTC
CDR3 protein: CASSLRGRGETQYF

D gene: .
V gene: TRBV4-1
J gene: TRBJ1-2
clone size: .
CDR3 DNA: TGCGCCAGCAGCCAAGATCTCCAAGAGGAGACCTATGGCTACACCTTC
CDR3 protein: CASSQDLQEETYGYTF

D gene: TRBD1
V gene: TRBV18
J gene: TRBJ2-7
clone size: .
CDR3 DNA: TGTGCCAGCTCACCCCAGGGACAGGCAACCTACGAGCAGTACTTC
CDR3 protein: CASSPQGQATYEQYF

D gene: TRBD2
V gene: TRBV13
J gene: TRBJ2-1
clone size: few
CDR3 DNA: TGTGCCAGCAGCCGCGGGAGGGCCTACAATGAGCAGTTCTTC
CDR3 protein: CASSRGRAYNEQFF

D gene: TRBD1
V gene: TRBV5-1
J gene: TRBJ2-7
clone size: once
CDR3 DNA: TGCGCCAGCAGCCCGCCCGGGACAGGTAGCTCCTACGAGCAGTACTTC
CDR3 protein: CASSPPGTGSSYEQYF

D gene: .
V gene: TRBV27
J gene: TRBJ2-1
clone size: .
CDR3 DNA: TGTGCCAGCGGAGTCGTATCGGGGTGGATCGTGCAGTTCTTC
CDR3 protein: CASGVVSGWIVQFF

D gene: .
V gene: TRBV5-6
J gene: TRBJ1-2
clone size: .
CDR3 DNA: TGTGCCAGCAGCTTGCCCCGTGGGGGGGGCTACACCTTC
CDR3 protein: CASSLPRGGGYTF

D gene: .
V gene: TRBV6-1
J gene: TRBJ2-7
clone size: once
CDR3 DNA: TGTGCCAGCAGTGAATTGGAGCGCTCCTACGAGCAGTACTTC
CDR3 protein: CASSELERSYEQYF

D gene: .
V gene: TRBV11-3
J gene: TRBJ2-5
clone size: .
CDR3 DNA: TGTGCCAGCAGCTTAGGCGTAACGGCGGCCCAGTACTTC
CDR3 protein: CASSLGVTAAQYF

D gene: .
V gene: TRBV6-5
J gene: TRBJ2-7
clone size: .
CDR3 DNA: TGTGCCAGCAGTCGTACAGGGCTGGGGGACTACGAGCAGTACTTC
CDR3 protein: CASSRTGLGDYEQYF

D gene: .
V gene: TRBV7-2
J gene: TRBJ2-5
clone size: few
CDR3 DNA: TGTGCCAGCAGCTTGTCAGGGCAGGTAGAAGAGACCCAGTACTTC
CDR3 protein: CASSLSGQVEETQYF

D gene: TRBD1
V gene: TRBV6-4
J gene: TRBJ1-6
clone size: few
CDR3 DNA: TGTGCCAGCAGCGTCGGACAGGGGGATAATTCACCCCTCCACTTT
CDR3 protein: CASSVGQGDNSPLHF

D gene: TRBD1
V gene: TRBV14
J gene: TRBJ1-4
clone size: .
CDR3 DNA: TGTGCCAGCAGCCACAGCCAGGGGGGAAAACTGTTTTTT
CDR3 protein: CASSHSQGGKLFF

D gene: .
V gene: TRBV21-1
J gene: TRBJ1-5
clone size: .
CDR3 DNA: TGTGCCAGCAGCAGACAGCGGGGGGGTATCAATCAGCCCCAGCATTTT
CDR3 protein: CASSRQRGGINQPQHF

D gene: TRBD1
V gene: TRBV4-3
J gene: TRBJ1-2
clone size: .
CDR3 DNA: TGCGCCAGCAGCCAAGAACCCTTGGAGACAGGGGCGTCGGATGGCTACACCTTC
CDR3 protein: CASSQEPLETGASDGYTF

D gene: .
V gene: TRBV19
J gene: TRBJ1-3
clone size: few
CDR3 DNA: TGTGCCAGTAGTCCCCTTCGGGGAGAGGCTGGAAACACCATATATTTT
CDR3 protein: CASSPLRGEAGNTIYF

D gene: .
V gene: TRBV5-1
J gene: TRBJ2-6
clone size: .
CDR3 DNA: TGCGCCAGCAGCCCGTCTTCGCTAGGCTCTGGGGCCAACGTCCTGACTTTC
CDR3 protein: CASSPSSLGSGANVLTF

D gene: TRBD2
V gene: TRBV11-2
J gene: TRBJ2-5
clone size: few
CDR3 DNA: TGTGCCAGCAGCTTAAAATTAACTAGCGGGGATCAAGAGACCCAGTACTTC
CDR3 protein: CASSLKLTSGDQETQYF

D gene: TRBD2
V gene: TRBV15
J gene: TRBJ2-3
clone size: .
CDR3 DNA: TGTGCCACCAGCAGAGATCGACTAGCGAGTTCCACAGATACGCAGTATTTT
CDR3 protein: CATSRDRLASSTDTQYF

D gene: .
V gene: TRBV15
J gene: TRBJ1-6
clone size: .
CDR3 DNA: TGTGCCACCAGCAGAGCGGGATCGATTACGACAGGCTCCTATAATTCACCCCTCCACTTT
CDR3 protein: CATSRAGSITTGSYNSPLHF

D gene: .
V gene: TRBV9
J gene: TRBJ2-2
clone size: once
CDR3 DNA: TGTGCCAGCAGCGCCCGCGCTTGGAACACCGGGGAGCTGTTTTTT
CDR3 protein: CASSARAWNTGELFF

D gene: TRBD2
V gene: TRBV27
J gene: TRBJ2-1
clone size: .
CDR3 DNA: TGTGCCAGCAGTTTTCGCGGGGGATCGGGCGGGAGTTTATTAGGGACCGGAGATGAGCAGTTCTTC
CDR3 protein: CASSFRGGSGGSLLGTGDEQFF

D gene: .
V gene: TRBV7-9
J gene: TRBJ1-2
clone size: .
CDR3 DNA: TGTGCCAGCAGCTTAGTAGACTATGGCTACACCTTC
CDR3 protein: CASSLVDYGYTF

D gene: .
V gene: TRBV14
J gene: TRBJ2-7
clone size: .
CDR3 DNA: TGTGCCAGCAGCCCAGACAGATACGAGCAGTACTTC
CDR3 protein: CASSPDRYEQYF

D gene: TRBD1
V gene: TRBV28
J gene: TRBJ2-2
clone size: .
CDR3 DNA: TGTGCCAGCAGGAAGGACAGGGGGAACACCGGGGAGCTGTTTTTT
CDR3 protein: CASRKDRGNTGELFF

D gene: TRBD2
V gene: TRBV5-1
J gene: TRBJ2-7
clone size: .
CDR3 DNA: TGCGCCAGCAGCTTGGGGGCTAGCGGGGGCGTAAGGCAGTACTTC
CDR3 protein: CASSLGASGGVRQYF

D gene: TRBD1
V gene: TRBV28
J gene: TRBJ1-4
clone size: few
CDR3 DNA: TGTGCCAGCAGTGGCTCCGGGACAGGGGACGAAAAACTGTTTTTT
CDR3 protein: CASSGSGTGDEKLFF

D gene: TRBD2
V gene: TRBV11-3
J gene: TRBJ2-2
clone size: .
CDR3 DNA: TGTGCCAGCAGCTCGCCGTGGACTAGCGGGTCGGAGGAGCTGTTTTTT
CDR3 protein: CASSSPWTSGSEELFF

D gene: .
V gene: TRBV28
J gene: TRBJ1-2
clone size: few
CDR3 DNA: TGTGCCAGCTCTAGGGGGATTGACTATGGCTACACCTTC
CDR3 protein: CASSRGIDYGYTF

D gene: .
V gene: TRBV7-9
J gene: TRBJ1-2
clone size: .
CDR3 DNA: TGTGCCAGCAGCTTCGCGCTGACAGGATCCACTATTAACTATGGCTACACCTTC
CDR3 protein: CASSFALTGSTINYGYTF

D gene: .
V gene: TRBV6-1
J gene: TRBJ1-3
clone size: .
CDR3 DNA: TGTGCCAGCAGTGCCGAGACCACGCGGGACACCATATATTTT
CDR3 protein: CASSAETTRDTIYF